The rows below give T cell receptor beta chains drawn from one sample of a study of T cells after yellow fever vaccination. Via MiXCR, TCRdb re-called the 5' RACE reads, giving one row per CDR3 protein. The sample includes about 340,000 distinct CDR3 sequences, 8.7% of them seen just once. The source material was PBMCs, sampled on the day of the first yellow fever vaccination. The receptors stem from a man younger than 30 who received the YFV17D yellow fever vaccine. Each CDR3 is given with its conserved first and last residue. D genes are given only for firm matches. Expanded clones are given a class, and other clones once, few, many or no size at all.

d_call clone_size j_call v_call cdr3_aa cdr3_nt
- - TRBJ2-3 TRBV5-4 CASSLGPSKTDTQYF TGTGCCAGCAGCTTGGGGCCTTCCAAGACAGATACGCAGTATTTT
TRBD2 - TRBJ2-3 TRBV3-1 CASSLHSSGGALADTQYF TGTGCCAGCAGCCTACATTCTAGCGGGGGGGCCCTCGCAGATACGCAGTATTTT
- - TRBJ1-1 TRBV3-1 CASSPNEGEAFF TGTGCCAGCAGCCCTAATGAAGGTGAAGCTTTCTTT
TRBD1 - TRBJ2-5 TRBV28 CASSLPYRGRETQYF TGTGCCAGCAGTTTACCCTACAGGGGTCGAGAGACCCAGTACTTC
- - TRBJ1-1 TRBV21-1 CASSQGPSGTEAFF TGTGCCAGCAGCCAGGGGCCATCTGGCACTGAAGCTTTCTTT
- few TRBJ1-2 TRBV10-3 CAITGQGYGYTF TGTGCCATCACTGGGCAGGGCTATGGCTACACCTTC
TRBD2 few TRBJ2-3 TRBV6-2/TRBV6-3 CASSLGLAKIDTQYF TGTGCCAGCAGTCTGGGACTAGCGAAAATAGATACGCAGTATTTT
TRBD1 few TRBJ1-1 TRBV6-1 CASGTGFTEAFF TGTGCCAGCGGGACAGGGTTCACTGAAGCTTTCTTT
TRBD1 - TRBJ2-7 TRBV5-5 CASSFSGTGSYEQYF TGTGCCAGCAGCTTTTCCGGGACAGGATCCTACGAGCAGTACTTC
- many TRBJ1-1 TRBV19 CASSWVANTEAFF TGTGCCAGTAGTTGGGTGGCGAACACTGAAGCTTTCTTT
- - TRBJ1-4 TRBV29-1 CSVGGGGGEKLFF TGCAGCGTTGGAGGAGGGGGGGGTGAAAAACTGTTTTTT
TRBD1 many TRBJ2-2 TRBV4-1 CASSQDSRGLGELFF TGCGCCAGCAGCCAAGATAGCAGGGGGCTCGGGGAGCTGTTTTTT
- many TRBJ1-6 TRBV5-1 CASKTRSSYNSPLHF TGCGCCAGCAAGACGCGGAGCTCCTATAATTCACCCCTCCACTTT
- many TRBJ2-2 TRBV24-1 CATSAPGAESGELFF TGTGCCACCAGTGCGCCCGGGGCAGAGTCCGGGGAGCTGTTTTTT
- many TRBJ1-5 TRBV7-2 CASSLAPDQPQHF TGTGCCAGCAGCTTAGCGCCGGATCAGCCCCAGCATTTT
TRBD1 - TRBJ2-2 TRBV7-8 CASSSGQAANTGELFF TGTGCCAGCAGCTCAGGACAGGCCGCGAACACCGGGGAGCTGTTTTTT
- many TRBJ2-7 TRBV27 CASREAQPPYEQYF TGTGCCAGCCGAGAAGCGCAGCCACCCTACGAGCAGTACTTC
- - TRBJ1-2 TRBV7-2 CASSPMARYTF TGTGCCAGCAGCCCTATGGCTCGCTACACCTTC
- few TRBJ2-7 TRBV4-3 CASSPRYGPYEQYF TGCGCCAGCAGCCCCCGCTACGGGCCCTACGAGCAGTACTTC
TRBD1 many TRBJ1-2 TRBV7-2 CASSPTGALYGYTF TGTGCCAGCAGCCCTACAGGGGCCCTCTATGGCTACACCTTC
- many TRBJ2-1 TRBV12-3/TRBV12-4 CASTFQVHYNEQFF TGTGCCAGCACCTTTCAAGTCCACTACAATGAGCAGTTCTTC
TRBD2 few TRBJ2-1 TRBV12-5 CASGLSGGDHEQFF TGTGCTAGTGGTTTAAGCGGGGGGGATCATGAGCAGTTCTTC
- few TRBJ2-1 TRBV20-1 CSARPLGGGASYNEQFF TGCAGTGCTAGACCCCTGGGAGGGGGCGCGTCCTACAATGAGCAGTTCTTC
TRBD2 many TRBJ2-1 TRBV3-1 CASSAVLAGGTESSYNEQFF TGTGCCAGCAGCGCCGTACTAGCGGGGGGCACAGAGAGCTCCTACAATGAGCAGTTCTTC
- many TRBJ1-2 TRBV29-1 CSVYLNYGYTF TGCAGCGTTTATCTGAACTATGGCTACACCTTC
- few TRBJ2-1 TRBV5-1 CASSLFRLSGYEQFF TGCGCCAGCAGCCTCTTTCGTTTATCTGGCTATGAGCAGTTCTTC
TRBD1 many TRBJ2-5 TRBV6-2/TRBV6-3 CASTPPGTGLQETQYF TGTGCCAGCACCCCACCCGGGACAGGGCTCCAAGAGACCCAGTACTTC
TRBD1 few TRBJ2-2 TRBV18 CASSPDRGLSTGELFF TGTGCCAGCTCCCCGGACAGGGGCCTTTCCACCGGGGAGCTGTTTTTT
- few TRBJ1-1 TRBV25-1 CASSELRGKGQGNTEAFF TGTGCCAGCAGTGAACTCCGGGGAAAGGGGCAGGGAAACACTGAAGCTTTCTTT
- few TRBJ2-7 TRBV7-2 CASSPVRVLTYEQYF TGTGCCAGCAGCCCCGTCCGGGTTCTAACCTACGAGCAGTACTTC
- many TRBJ2-3 TRBV12-3/TRBV12-4 CASSLAMRDTQYF TGTGCCAGCAGTTTAGCGATGAGAGATACGCAGTATTTT
- - TRBJ1-2 TRBV2 CASKAVDYGYTF TGTGCCAGCAAGGCAGTTGATTATGGCTACACCTTC
TRBD2 few TRBJ2-2 TRBV30 CAWSVRGGAPTGELFF TGTGCCTGGAGTGTACGCGGGGGGGCCCCGACCGGGGAGCTGTTTTTT